Sequencing of this T cell receptor beta chain was carried out in a study of cytomegalovirus exposure and HLA in healthy donors. PCR amplification relied on 60 Vbeta primers (plus 13 Jbeta primers). Sequencing was performed with immunoSEQ multiplex PCR; in TCRdb, only in-frame clones are kept and a portion is missing. The sample carries over 110,000 clones, around four fifths recorded once. This clone was seen just once. Source material: PBMCs. The clonotype originates from a woman aged 60-75 years in good health and CMV-seropositive.

The CDR3 region is CASSVGSGSMNEQFF. The CDR3 nucleotides are TGTGCCAGCAGCGTAGGTAGCGGTTCTATGAATGAGCAGTTCTTC. The rearrangement uses TRBV9 and TRBJ2-1; D possibly corresponds to TRBD2 (6 bases). The CDR3 runs to 15 residues. Trimming left V 0 bases short and J 7 bases short, with 14 bases between. CDR1 is SGDLS, CDR2 YYNGEE, per germline.